Listed below are T cell receptor beta chains from one sample, sequenced in a study of T cell repertoires in cytomegalovirus infection. One entry per CDR3 protein results from TCRdb running MiXCR on the reads. The sample yields fewer than 700,000 distinct CDR3 sequences, 20% to 25% seen once. The sequenced material came from CD8+ T cells from PBMCs. The receptors shown here come from a human donor in good health (CMV status not recorded). Some clones in this sample may be carry-over from other donors' samples. The CDR3 runs from the conserved cysteine through the conserved F or W. Each record gives: D gene, J gene, clone size, V gene, CDR3 DNA, CDR3 protein. The D gene is left open where the match is weak. The listing skips clone size in some rows; elsewhere it reads once, few, many or a size class.

TRBD1 | TRBJ2-1 | - | TRBV2 | TGTGCCAGCACACCGGACACAGGGGGAAATGAGCAGTTCTTC | CASTPDTGGNEQFF
- | TRBJ2-4 | many | TRBV6-2/TRBV6-3 | TGTGCCAGCAGTCGGGACGGATTAGCCAAAAACATTCAGTACTTC | CASSRDGLAKNIQYF
- | TRBJ1-4 | - | TRBV12-3/TRBV12-4 | TGTTCCAGCACCCGAGGCCTTTGGGAAAAACTGTTTTTT | CSSTRGLWEKLFF
- | TRBJ2-5 | - | TRBV12-3/TRBV12-4 | TGTGCCAGCAGCACGGGTAGGGTAGAGACCCAGTACTTC | CASSTGRVETQYF
TRBD1 | TRBJ1-2 | few | TRBV14 | TGTGCCAGCAGCCAAGGACAGGGCTCACTCAAACACTATGGCTACACCTTC | CASSQGQGSLKHYGYTF
TRBD2 | TRBJ2-7 | many | TRBV7-9 | TGTGCCAGCAGCTTAGGGACAATACACGGGGGGAGCTACGAGCAGTACTTC | CASSLGTIHGGSYEQYF
- | TRBJ1-2 | - | TRBV20-1 | TGCAGTGCTAGAGATCTCATGGACACTGTCTATGGCTACACCTTC | CSARDLMDTVYGYTF
- | TRBJ2-2 | - | TRBV28 | TGTGCCAGCAGTTGGGGGGCCGGGGAGCTGTTTTTT | CASSWGAGELFF
- | TRBJ1-1 | - | TRBV4-1 | TGCGCCAGCAGCCAATACACAGCACTCACCATGAACACTGAAGCTTTCTTT | CASSQYTALTMNTEAFF
- | TRBJ1-2 | - | TRBV7-9 | TGTGCCAGCAGCTGGGGGGGTCCCACCTTCTATGGCTACACCTTC | CASSWGGPTFYGYTF
TRBD1 | TRBJ2-3 | few | TRBV19 | TGTGCCAGTAGTGGACAGGGTGGGGGCACAGATACGCAGTATTTT | CASSGQGGGTDTQYF
- | TRBJ1-1 | many | TRBV7-6 | TGTGCCAGCAGCTCAGGGCGGGGGAACACTGAAGCTTTCTTT | CASSSGRGNTEAFF
- | TRBJ2-5 | many | TRBV28 | TGTGCCAGCAGTTTATGGGACGGACAAGAGACCCAGTACTTC | CASSLWDGQETQYF
- | TRBJ2-3 | many | TRBV2 | TGTGCCAGCATGTGGCGGGGAAGCACAGATACGCAGTATTTT | CASMWRGSTDTQYF
TRBD1 | TRBJ2-2 | - | TRBV20-1 | TGCAGTGCCAGGGGGAAAATCGGGGAGCTGTTTTTT | CSARGKIGELFF
TRBD2 | TRBJ2-1 | - | TRBV6-5 | TGTGCCAGCAGTTATGGGGGGGGAAACAAGAAGTTCTTC | CASSYGGGNKKFF
- | TRBJ1-1 | - | TRBV5-6 | TGTGCCAGCAGTTTGGACGTTTTCACTGAAGCTTTCTTT | CASSLDVFTEAFF
TRBD1 | TRBJ1-2 | - | TRBV29-1 | TGCAGCGTTGAGGACAGGGTGATATATGGCTACACCTTC | CSVEDRVIYGYTF
TRBD1 | TRBJ2-7 | few | TRBV12-3/TRBV12-4 | TGTGCCAGCAGTGGGGGGACAGGGGGTGACGAGCAGTACTTC | CASSGGTGGDEQYF
- | TRBJ2-3 | few | TRBV7-9 | TGTGCCAGCAGGAACCCATTGGACGATACGCAGTATTTT | CASRNPLDDTQYF
- | TRBJ1-1 | once | TRBV20-1 | TGCAGTGCTAGAGATGTGGGGAACACTGAAGCTTTCTTT | CSARDVGNTEAFF
- | TRBJ2-2 | - | TRBV12-5 | TGTGCTAGTGAATCTGGGGCCGGGGAGCTGTTTTTT | CASESGAGELFF
TRBD1 | TRBJ1-1 | - | TRBV7-2 | TGTGCCAGCAGCATTACCTCAGTGACAGGGGCCTTGAACACTGAAGCTTTCTTT | CASSITSVTGALNTEAFF
TRBD1 | TRBJ2-1 | few | TRBV4-3 | TGCGCCAGCAGCCAGTATACAGGGGGACCTGAGCAGTTCTTC | CASSQYTGGPEQFF
- | TRBJ1-5 | many | TRBV6-1 | TGTGCCAGCAGTGAAGCGAACCGTTATCAGCCCCAGCATTTT | CASSEANRYQPQHF